Presented here are 3 T cell receptor beta chains from one specimen sequenced in a study of blood T cell repertoires in COVID-19. This table comes from immunoSEQ multiplex PCR, and its TCRdb copy is limited to in-frame clones, with some not included. The table includes more than 80,000 clones, about 90% detected once. Sequenced: peripheral blood. The source is a man aged 18 to 35 with COVID-19, enrolled during active disease.

The genes are TRBV30 and TRBJ1-1, with D perhaps TRBD1 (5 bases). With 0 bases removed from V and 8 bases from J, the gap between germline ends came to 10 bases. Germline CDR1 reads GTSNPN; CDR2 reads SVGIG (reference sequence). The CDR3 extends over 12 amino acids. The CDR3 region is CAWSVLGREAFF. As DNA, the CDR3 is TGTGCCTGGAGTGTATTGGGGCGCGAAGCTTTCTTT.

Here the CDR3 DNA reads TGTGCCAGCAGTGTCTACTTAGATCAGCCCCAGCATTTT. Its protein is CASSVYLDQPQHF. V gene TRBV2 combines with J gene TRBJ1-5; unclear D gene. The V and J ends lost 4 bases and 5 bases respectively, with 9 bases between them. The CDR3 totals 13 residues. CDR1 and CDR2 (germline): SNHLY, FYNNEI.

This clone was observed a single time. The chain recombines TRBV25-1 with TRBJ2-1; maybe TRBD1 (5 bases). The V gene lost 4 bases and the J gene lost 8 bases, with 12 bases spanning the gap. From germline, CDR1 is MGHDK and CDR2 SYGVNS. The CDR3 loop spans 13 amino acids. CDR3 nucleotide sequence: TGTGCCAGCAGTGGGAAGACAGTTGATGAGCAGTTCTTC. It translates to CASSGKTVDEQFF. The entire variable domain, with the rest obtained from reference TRBV25-1 and TRBJ2-1, is as follows: EADIYQTPRYLVIGTGKKITLECSQTMGHDKMYWYQQDPGMELHLIHYSYGVNSTEKGDLSSESTVSRIRTEHFPLTLESARPSHTSQYLCASSGKTVDEQFFGPGTRLTVL.